This is a list of T cell receptor beta chains from one sample in a study of beta chain features in type 1 diabetes. The protocol was immunoSEQ multiplex PCR, while the TCRdb copy is restricted to in-frame clones and leaves out a portion. The data show about 290,000 clones, with around 7.8% seen just once and over 0.8% held by the top ten. The sequenced sample consisted of central memory CD4+ T cells from blood. Source of these receptors: a young woman in good health. Both conserved end residues are part of each CDR3.

v_gene | CDR3aa
TRBV6-6 | CASSPDREVTQYF
TRBV4-2 | CASSQDGSRGGNQPQHF
TRBV7-9 | CASSSTEAGYTF
TRBV30 | CAWSQSDYEQYF
TRBV6-1 | CASSARGAQNSPLHF
TRBV30 | CAWSSPYGLREQYF
TRBV4-2 | CASSRGMAGDGGYTF
TRBV11-2 | CASSLAASGGEKLFF
TRBV4-3 | CASSPQGGQPQHF
TRBV13 | CASSLRGEANYGYTF
TRBV5-1 | CASSLTGARTDTQYF
TRBV2 | CASRDRVGYTF
TRBV5-1 | CASSRGTGGASSEQYF
TRBV18 | CASSPLGGDTQYF
TRBV6-6 | CASSSTGIQPQHF
TRBV30 | CAWSVRTWEQYF
TRBV19 | CASSPGTGGKTQYF
TRBV27 | CATVARGTDTQYF
TRBV7-9 | CASSGSDRGETQYF
TRBV7-9 | CASSFFSGGTGELFF
TRBV19 | CASSTTGTIRHNEQFF
TRBV2 | CASIAQTINTEAFF
TRBV27 | CASSLSSGGLIGYTF
TRBV7-3 | CASSLTRDYEQYF
TRBV5-1 | CASSLKGDTEAFF
TRBV27 | CASSLGPQVPTGELFF
TRBV7-3 | CASSYIAGTGELFF
TRBV7-3 | CASSPGTLDEQFF
TRBV7-9 | CASSLGAGVGETQYF
TRBV2 | CASSVGINTGELFF
TRBV6-5 | CASSYDSSSGANVLTF
TRBV7-2 | CASSSFTGAARETQYF
TRBV7-2 | CASSFDSSGTYGYTF
TRBV7-9 | CASSLGAAGTGELFF
TRBV30 | CAWSRRWQGGEAFF
TRBV7-2 | CASSFDFLYEQYF
TRBV18 | CASSPRMGENTEAFF
TRBV7-8 | CASSPAGLAGSYEQYF
TRBV7-2 | CASSPSRDIHGYTF
TRBV29-1 | CSVDPQLAASYNEQFF
TRBV30 | CAWSTWGRDPQYF
TRBV4-3 | CASSQDLGGGYTF
TRBV7-2 | CASSLVQYGTQYF
TRBV4-3 | CASSQDFTARVVF
TRBV7-3 | CASSLISDKQFF
TRBV29-1 | CSAQQQGSSYGYTF
TRBV5-8 | CASSLGFSSYNEQFF
TRBV5-1 | CASSGTGGANEKLFF